This T cell receptor (beta chain) was captured in a study of CXCR3-negative and CXCR3-positive naive CD8 T cells. The wider study: Across all libraries, TRB reads numbered about 135 million, with about 1.5 +/- 0.3 million in each library.

With UMI labels, 5' RACE was used to prepare the TRB cDNA libraries. TCRdb re-called the 5' RACE reads and gives one entry per CDR3 protein, without DNA. The data include around 52,000 distinct CDR3 sequences; the top ten clones carry 23%. Germline values: CDR1 DFQATT, CDR2 SNEGSKA (reference sequence). The CDR3 sequence is 15 residues long. The TCR comes from a human donor in good health. Some clones in this sample may be carry-over from other donors' samples. The chain uses TRBV20-1 and TRBJ1-5; TCRdb names TRBD1, which stays unverified in the absence of DNA. The sequenced sample was memory CD8+ T cells from blood. CDR3 region: CSARDIWGSNQPQHF.